The T cell receptor beta chain under discussion was sequenced for a study of T cell repertoires in cytomegalovirus infection. Overall study: Use of recently identified HLA-C-restricted and well-studied HLA-B-restricted CMV epitopes was part of the study. TCR beta signatures that were public indicated CMV infection and matching HLA type.

Study-level findings and limits: CMV carriers having the relevant HLA were flagged by cumulative public TCR beta family frequency. The ex vivo response showed dominance by HLA-C-restricted CMV-specific TCR beta clonotypes.

TCRdb itself ran the reads through MiXCR, one entry per CDR3 protein. The sample lists roughly 220,000 distinct CDR3 sequences; about 39% were seen once. Comment on this clonotype: The antigen is unknown.

CDR1 is SEHNR, CDR2 FQNEAQ, per germline (reference sequence). The CDR3 runs to 17 residues. Trimming removed 4 bases from V and 1 base from J; junction bases left unmatched: 7. The receptor was isolated from a human donor in good health (CMV status not recorded). Some clones in this sample may be carry-over from other donors' samples. This chain connects TRBV7-9 to TRBJ2-2; TRBD2 matches at 9 bases. This specimen was CD8+ T cells from cultured PBMCs, taken from culture after CMV antigen stimulation. The CDR3 loop is CASSSRDSGRNTGELFF. CDR3 DNA: TGTGCCAGCAGCTCCCGGGATAGCGGGAGGAACACCGGGGAGCTGTTTTTT.